This T cell receptor (beta chain) derives from a study of blood T cells in healthy people across ages. Findings and caveats of the study: The study lacked donor CMV status, which possibly confounded expanded clonotype changes. Roughly linear declines in TCR beta diversity per million T cells occurred with age.

Whenever a sample was processed, at least 6 million PBMCs were isolated. This clonotype was recorded at least ten times. Antigen specificity is unknown. Per germline, CDR1 SQVTM and CDR2 ANQGSEA. CDR3 length: 12 residues. V shed 7 bases and J 1 base; nucleotides not matched to a gene: 1. A second PCR, run for roughly 7 to 12 cycles, used a sample-barcoded 5' primer plus a J-beta primer mix. TCRdb redid the calling of the 5' RACE reads with MiXCR, one entry per CDR3 protein. The sample lists hundreds of thousands of distinct CDR3 sequences, roughly 58% seen once, with 35% to 40% in the top ten. J is TRBJ2-5 and V is TRBV29-1; TRBD1 aligns across 9 bases. The sample consisted of blood. This receptor was taken from a man aged 55 to 70 in good health. The CDR3 coding sequence is TGCAGCGCGGGACAGGGCCAAGAGACCCAGTACTTC. Amino acids: CSAGQGQETQYF. The full variable domain, completed using reference TRBV29-1 and TRBJ2-5, is SAVISQKPSRDICQRGTSLTIQCQVDSQVTMMFWYRQQPGQSLTLIATANQGSEATYESGFVIDKFPISRPNLTFSTLTVSNMSPEDSSIYLCSAGQGQETQYFGPGTRLLVL.